The T cell receptor beta chain described here comes from a study of control samples from healthy donors and cancer patients. Germline assignment: CDR1 SGHTS and CDR2 YDEGEE. CDR3 size: 12 residues. The V and J ends lost 0 bases and 6 bases respectively, with 6 bases between them. TCRdb keeps only in-frame clones here, not all; method: immunoSEQ multiplex PCR. The sample has over 100,000 clones, around nine tenths seen once; the top ten hold roughly 4.4%. The clonotype comes from a human donor in good health. The donor label of this sample is uncertain. What was sequenced was blood. The V call is TRBV5-8, the J call TRBJ1-2; D unclear. CDR3 DNA: TGTGCCAGCAGCTTGGATAGGGATGGCTACACCTTC. Its translation is CASSLDRDGYTF.